In its sample, the clone carrying this T cell receptor (beta chain) was seen a few times. As yet, its antigen is unknown. The germline V gene encodes CDR1 MDHEN and CDR2 SYDVKM. V shed 4 bases and J shed 6 bases, with 15 bases lying between them. There are 14 residues in the CDR3. Donors were drawn from the 120-subject validation cohort, separate from the approximately 620-subject first cohort. The record originates from a study of cytomegalovirus exposure and HLA in healthy donors. General study findings and limits: Rarity characterized most TCR sequences, yet some public TCRs appeared in many donors. The study listed roughly 160 cytomegalovirus-associated TCR beta chains. According to a subsequent analysis, TCR clusters from the first cohort were inclined to appear together in the 100 to 150 validation repertoires.

Assay used: immunoSEQ multiplex PCR; TCRdb lists only in-frame clones, some missing. The sample includes nearly 110,000 clones, around 89% of them seen just once. The genes are TRBV28 and TRBJ1-2; D is possibly TRBD1 (6 bases). The sequenced sample consisted of PBMCs. This clonotype was obtained from a woman in her late teens or twenties in good health and CMV-seropositive. The CDR3 nucleotides are TGTGCCAGCAGTTGGACAGCCAAATATGATGGCTACACCTTC. Its translation: CASSWTAKYDGYTF.